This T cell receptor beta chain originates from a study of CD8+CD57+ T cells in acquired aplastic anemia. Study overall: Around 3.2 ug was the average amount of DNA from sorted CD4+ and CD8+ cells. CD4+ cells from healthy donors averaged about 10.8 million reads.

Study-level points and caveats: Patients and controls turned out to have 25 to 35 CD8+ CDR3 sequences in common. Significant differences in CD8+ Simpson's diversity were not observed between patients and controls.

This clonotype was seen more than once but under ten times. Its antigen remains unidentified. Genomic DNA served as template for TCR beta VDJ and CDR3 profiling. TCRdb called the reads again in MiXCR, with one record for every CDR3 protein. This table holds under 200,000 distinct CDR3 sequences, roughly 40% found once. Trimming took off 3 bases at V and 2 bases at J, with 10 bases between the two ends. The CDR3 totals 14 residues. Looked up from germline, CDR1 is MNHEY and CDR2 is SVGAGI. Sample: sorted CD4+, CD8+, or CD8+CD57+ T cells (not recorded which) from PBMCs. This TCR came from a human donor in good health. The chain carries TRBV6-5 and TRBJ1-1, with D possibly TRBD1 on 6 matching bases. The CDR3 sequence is CASSYRGDNTEAFF. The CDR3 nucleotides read TGTGCCAGCAGTTATAGGGGGGATAACACTGAAGCTTTCTTT.